The source of this TCR beta chain is a study of blood T cell repertoires in COVID-19 (TCRdb year 2020). Regarding the complete study: Samples from collaborators originated in the United States, Italy and Spain and spanned both the acute and convalescent phases of COVID-19. Sample metadata almost always included a de-identified subject ID, COVID-19 status, age in years and sex. Subjects who had been exposed to COVID-19, were actively infected with it, or had recovered from it provided the deeply sampled blood TCRbeta repertoires that made up the dataset. A freely available public database, intended as a resource for researchers studying the immune response to SARS-CoV-2, is where the repertoires were released. Where available, HLA class I and class II types were obtained from metadata supplied by the sample provider rather than from assay-based typing. The samples were drawn from two sources: the first 160 participants of the ongoing ImmuneRACE study, and about 1,300 subjects contributed by 6 global collaborators. The prospective study material was composed of cDNA or gDNA derived from T cells, B-cell-depleted T cells, or PBMCs.

General findings and caveats noted by the study authors: Clinical and demographic metadata were provided uncurated, with the amount varying by source and participant.

Comment on this clone: The specificity of this receptor is unknown. One base away there is no much larger clone; base qualities are not given.

One collaborating source in Seattle enrolled patients while the patients were actively infected and followed the patients over time throughout the course of disease. Each collaborating institution followed its own protocols to collect whole blood in K2EDTA tubes. For TCRbeta analysis, collaborators shipped samples as frozen whole blood, isolated PBMCs, or DNA extracted from either of those sample types. TCRbeta CDR3 regions were amplified from genomic DNA by means of the immunoSEQ Assay, a bias-controlled multiplex PCR. Processing in the source paper ran as follows. The number of nucleated cells in each sample was estimated by amplification of reference gene primers within the assay. Sequence reads were collapsed and filtered to measure the absolute abundance of every unique TCRbeta CDR3 rearrangement. For each sample, productive Simpson clonality was calculated as the square root of Simpson's diversity index over productive rearrangements. Not all clones reach the TCRdb copy of this immuneACCESS table, which keeps in-frame sequences only. Checked studies attribute under half of the gap to unresolved V genes and leave the rest unexplained. V and J calls and clone size come straight from that table; D and trimming were deduced from the DNA. This sample is represented by about 200,000 clones; approximately 90% of them were singletons. About 0.8% of the sample comes from the top ten.

The specimen was peripheral blood. The clonotype originates from a man aged 55 to 70 with COVID-19, enrolled during active disease.

CDR3 protein: CASGWGQGFGLGNEKLFF. The sequenced DNA: TGTGCCAGCGGCTGGGGACAGGGTTTTGGGTTAGGTAATGAAAAACTGTTTTTT. Here the chain combines TRBV14 and TRBJ1-4, and TRBD1 matches 9 of the central bases. The germline V and J ends show losses of 8 bases and 4 bases respectively, and no gene match explains 17 bases of the junction. As encoded in the germline V gene, CDR1 is SGHDN while CDR2 is FVKESK. Measured from the cysteine to the phenylalanine, the CDR3 is 18 residues long. Kept here is only the CDR3 DNA, which spans 54 bases and is read in frame from base 1.